This T cell receptor (beta chain) was sequenced in a study of control samples from healthy donors and cancer patients. This clone was seen more than once but under ten times. The length of the CDR3 is 16 residues. Germline CDR1 MGHDK, CDR2 SYGVNS. The ends were cut back, 5 bases at V and 3 bases at J, with 18 bases in the middle. Some clones are missing from TCRdb's copy, which holds only in-frame ones; the method was immunoSEQ multiplex PCR. The data show roughly 100,000 clones, approximately 90% seen once. This TCR came from a man aged 60 to 75 with lung cancer. The chain couples TRBV25-1 to TRBJ2-3, with D unresolved. Sequencing was carried out using PBMCs. CDR3 nucleotides: TGTGCCAGCAGTACAGCCCTATTCCCCCAAACAGATACGCAGTATTTT. Translation gives CASSTALFPQTDTQYF.